Listed below are T cell receptor beta chains from one sample, sequenced in a study of blood T cell repertoires in COVID-19. The data were produced by immunoSEQ multiplex PCR, yet TCRdb's version contains in-frame clones alone and is incomplete. The repertoire includes 35,000 to 45,000 clones, 70% to 90% of them detected once, and around 2% sits in the top ten. The sequencing sample was made of peripheral blood. The receptors derive from a human donor in a cohort sampled during active COVID-19. Both conserved end residues are part of each CDR3. The D gene is left open where the match is weak. Size is stated for part of the rows, as once, few or many counts, or as a class when the clone is expanded.

CDR3 DNA: TGTGCCAGTAGACAGGGGGTTAACTATGGCTACACCTTC; CDR3 protein: CASRQGVNYGYTF; J gene: TRBJ1-2; V gene: TRBV2; D gene: TRBD1; clone size: NA
CDR3 DNA: TGCGCCAGCAGCCACCAACCCGGCGGGTCCGCCCCGGGGGAGCTGTTTTTT; CDR3 protein: CASSHQPGGSAPGELFF; J gene: TRBJ2-2; V gene: TRBV4-1; D gene: NA; clone size: few
CDR3 DNA: TGTGCCAGCAGCCCAGACAGGGCTCCAGTCTCCTACGAGCAGTACTTC; CDR3 protein: CASSPDRAPVSYEQYF; J gene: TRBJ2-7; V gene: TRBV28; D gene: TRBD1; clone size: NA
CDR3 DNA: TGCGCCAGCACCCTCGGACTAAGCTCCTACAATGAGCAGTTCTTC; CDR3 protein: CASTLGLSSYNEQFF; J gene: TRBJ2-1; V gene: TRBV5-1; D gene: NA; clone size: NA
CDR3 DNA: TGTGCCAGCTCCCAACAGGGGGCGAACACCATATATTTT; CDR3 protein: CASSQQGANTIYF; J gene: TRBJ1-3; V gene: TRBV2; D gene: TRBD1; clone size: NA
CDR3 DNA: TGTGCCAGCAGCCGGACAGGGGGGAGCAATCAGCCCCAGCATTTT; CDR3 protein: CASSRTGGSNQPQHF; J gene: TRBJ1-5; V gene: TRBV7-9; D gene: TRBD1; clone size: once
CDR3 DNA: TGTGCCAGCAGTTACTCCGGACTAGCGGGGGAGCTGTTTTTT; CDR3 protein: CASSYSGLAGELFF; J gene: TRBJ2-2; V gene: TRBV6-2/TRBV6-3; D gene: TRBD2; clone size: NA
CDR3 DNA: TGTGCCAGCAGCGTTTCCACAGGTCCCTACGAGCAGTACTTC; CDR3 protein: CASSVSTGPYEQYF; J gene: TRBJ2-7; V gene: TRBV9; D gene: NA; clone size: NA
CDR3 DNA: TGTGCCAGCAGCCCACGATTTTCGGGGGAGACCCAGTACTTC; CDR3 protein: CASSPRFSGETQYF; J gene: TRBJ2-5; V gene: TRBV27; D gene: NA; clone size: NA
CDR3 DNA: TGCGCCAGCAGCTTGGGACTAGCGTCCGGGGAGCTGTTTTTT; CDR3 protein: CASSLGLASGELFF; J gene: TRBJ2-2; V gene: TRBV5-1; D gene: TRBD2; clone size: NA
CDR3 DNA: TGTGCCAGCAGCCAAGAGGGGGACTCCTCCTACGAGCAGTACTTC; CDR3 protein: CASSQEGDSSYEQYF; J gene: TRBJ2-7; V gene: TRBV4-2; D gene: NA; clone size: NA
CDR3 DNA: TGTGCCAGCAGTTCTCCGGGGACAGGGTCCCACAATGAGCAGTTCTTC; CDR3 protein: CASSSPGTGSHNEQFF; J gene: TRBJ2-1; V gene: TRBV6-6; D gene: TRBD1; clone size: NA
CDR3 DNA: TGTGCCAGCAGCATGGACTCATTTAGTCGGCATTTT; CDR3 protein: CASSMDSFSRHF; J gene: TRBJ1-5; V gene: TRBV7-8; D gene: NA; clone size: once
CDR3 DNA: TGTGCCTGGAGTGTAACAGGCGACACTGAAGCTTTCTTT; CDR3 protein: CAWSVTGDTEAFF; J gene: TRBJ1-1; V gene: TRBV30; D gene: NA; clone size: NA
CDR3 DNA: TGTGCCAGCAGTGAAGGGACAGGGGGCCGTGGCTACACCTTC; CDR3 protein: CASSEGTGGRGYTF; J gene: TRBJ1-2; V gene: TRBV2; D gene: TRBD1; clone size: NA
CDR3 DNA: TGTGCCAGCAGCTTGGGGCAGGGACTCTACGAGCAGTACTTC; CDR3 protein: CASSLGQGLYEQYF; J gene: TRBJ2-7; V gene: TRBV5-4; D gene: NA; clone size: NA
CDR3 DNA: TGCGCCAGCAGCCCCTATGAGGGGGGGGACACTGAAGCTTTCTTT; CDR3 protein: CASSPYEGGDTEAFF; J gene: TRBJ1-1; V gene: TRBV5-1; D gene: NA; clone size: once
CDR3 DNA: TGTGCCAGCAGCCCCCCCGGGACAAGAGACAATGAGCAGTTCTTC; CDR3 protein: CASSPPGTRDNEQFF; J gene: TRBJ2-1; V gene: TRBV3-1/TRBV3-2; D gene: NA; clone size: once
CDR3 DNA: TGTGCCAGCAGCCTAGAGCGGGGCCCCTACGAGCAGTACTTC; CDR3 protein: CASSLERGPYEQYF; J gene: TRBJ2-7; V gene: TRBV11-2; D gene: TRBD2; clone size: NA
CDR3 DNA: TGTGCCACACAGATGGGGGGGGGAAATCAGCCCCAGCATTTT; CDR3 protein: CATQMGGGNQPQHF; J gene: TRBJ1-5; V gene: TRBV10-3; D gene: NA; clone size: NA
CDR3 DNA: TGTGCCAGTAGTCCGGACAGGGAGTATTCACCCCTCCACTTT; CDR3 protein: CASSPDREYSPLHF; J gene: TRBJ1-6; V gene: TRBV19; D gene: TRBD1; clone size: few
CDR3 DNA: TGTGCCAGCAGTGCCCAGGTGATCACAGATACGCAGTATTTT; CDR3 protein: CASSAQVITDTQYF; J gene: TRBJ2-3; V gene: TRBV2; D gene: NA; clone size: NA
CDR3 DNA: TGCGCCAGCAGCTTGGGGGCCCGGACAGGCAGCACAGATACGCAGTATTTT; CDR3 protein: CASSLGARTGSTDTQYF; J gene: TRBJ2-3; V gene: TRBV5-1; D gene: TRBD1; clone size: NA